The 10 T cell receptor beta chains listed next were all sequenced from one sample in a study of T-cell reconstitution after alpha-beta-depleted transplantation in children. As it was prepared, the TCRbeta library received unique molecular identifiers. MiXCR, run by TCRdb on the PCR reads, gives a single entry per CDR3 protein. The table records some 390,000 distinct CDR3 sequences, around 20% of them present only once. The sample here was PBMCs from the stem cell graft donor, taken from the stem cell graft. The receptor source for this set is a human donor who donated a stem cell graft to a child with acute myeloid leukemia.

This clonotype was seen a few times. V and J are TRBV29-1 and TRBJ2-7; D is uncertain. The V end lost 6 bases, the J end lost 5 bases, and 17 bases lay between the germline ends. The germline V gene encodes CDR1 SQVTM and CDR2 ANQGSEA. This CDR3 has 13 amino acids. CDR3 region: CSVPGSFRDEQYF. For the CDR3, the DNA is TGCAGCGTCCCCGGTTCCTTCCGGGACGAGCAGTACTTC.

This clonotype was seen only a few times. CDR3 sequence (DNA): TGTGCCAGCAGCTTCCCGGACGCACCACATGGCTACACCTTC. This translates into CASSFPDAPHGYTF. The chain combines TRBV11-2 with TRBJ1-2; unclear D gene. The germline CDR1 and CDR2 sequences are SGHAT and FQNNGV. CDR3 size: 14 residues. V was trimmed by 3 bases and J by 6 bases, leaving 14 bases between them.

The J gene is TRBJ2-5, the V gene TRBV7-2; D tentatively reads TRBD1 or TRBD2 (5 bases each). The germline V gene has CDR1 SGHTA and CDR2 FQGNSA. The CDR3 is 14 amino acids. V was pared by 1 base and J by 3 bases, with 9 bases between. In DNA form, the CDR3 reads TGTGCCAGCAGCTTAGGACAGACTAAAGAGACCCAGTACTTC. Encoded protein: CASSLGQTKETQYF.

This clonotype was seen a handful of times. The chain recombines TRBV20-1 with TRBJ1-3; the D is unclear. CDR1 DFQATT and CDR2 SNEGSKA come from the germline V gene (reference sequence). The V end lost 1 base, the J end lost 7 bases, and 5 bases lay between the germline ends. The CDR3 totals 11 residues. Here the CDR3 reads CSARVLNTIYF. The CDR3 nucleotides read TGCAGTGCTAGAGTCTTGAACACCATATATTTT.

J is TRBJ2-4 and V is TRBV12-3 or TRBV12-4; tentative D call: TRBD1 (7 bases). Trimming removed 4 bases at V and 1 base at J, with 17 bases between. This CDR3 is 17 amino acids long. CDR3: CASSSSRGALAKNIQYF. CDR3 sequence (DNA): TGTGCCAGCAGTTCCTCCAGGGGGGCCCTCGCCAAAAACATTCAGTACTTC.

The CDR3 bases are TGCGCCAGCAGCCCGACAGGGGTCATGAACACTGAAGCTTTCTTT. It translates to CASSPTGVMNTEAFF. The chain is built from TRBV5-1 and TRBJ1-1, with 8 positions matching TRBD1. This CDR3 comprises 15 residues. CDR1 and CDR2 from the germline V gene are SGHRS and YFSETQ. V lost 4 bases, J lost 0 bases, and 5 bases stayed unmatched.

The V call is TRBV10-3, the J call TRBJ2-1; D is possibly TRBD1 (5 bases). The ends were cut back, 4 bases at V and 5 bases at J, with 9 bases in the middle. CDR3 length: 13 amino acids. CDR1 and CDR2 from the germline V gene are ENHRY and SYGVKD. The chain's CDR3 is CAISGGGDNEQFF. The CDR3 nucleotides read TGTGCCATCAGTGGGGGCGGAGACAATGAGCAGTTCTTC.

V and J are TRBV7-6 and TRBJ1-2, with 9 bases matching TRBD1. V lost 5 bases and J lost 6; bases outside the gene matches: 10. Germline CDR1 and CDR2: SGHVS and FNYEAQ. The CDR3 is made up of 15 amino acids. CDR3 DNA: TGTGCCAGCAGCCCGATAGCCGGGACAGGGCATGGCTACACCTTC. Its translation is CASSPIAGTGHGYTF.

This rearrangement joins TRBV7-9 to TRBJ2-3; 8 bases agree with TRBD1. The CDR3 totals 15 residues. CDR1 is SEHNR and CDR2 is FQNEAQ in the germline V gene (reference sequence). The trim removed 5 bases at V and 7 bases at J, leaving 11 bases unmatched. The CDR3 region has the DNA TGTGCCAGCAGCGCTGGGACAGGAGGTTATCATACGCAGTATTTT. Translated: CASSAGTGGYHTQYF.

This clonotype was picked up a small number of times. This chain uses TRBV20-1 with TRBJ2-1, with 7 bases lining up with TRBD2. CDR1 and CDR2 (germline): DFQATT, SNEGSKA (reference sequence). With 6 bases clipped from V and 1 base from J, the junction kept 21 bases outside the gene matches. The CDR3 is made up of 19 amino acids. CDR3 sequence (DNA): TGCAGTGCCCCTTCAGCTGGGGTAGCGGGCCCTCTTTCCTACAATGAGCAGTTCTTC. Encoded protein: CSAPSAGVAGPLSYNEQFF.